Below, one T cell receptor (beta chain) is given with its context. Its antigen remains unidentified. The CDR3 length is 18 residues. V lost 5 bases and J 0 bases, leaving 20 bases between the germline ends. CDR1 and CDR2 (germline): MNHEY, SMNVEV (reference sequence). The naive CD8 subset, CD45RO-negative cells positively selected for CCR7, excluded terminally differentiated effector memory CD45RA+ cells. Each donor was a Caucasian adult residing in Nashville, Tennessee. Assay runs were performed at deep level. The repertoire was sequenced with immunoSEQ multiplex PCR; TCRdb's copy has only in-frame clones and lacks some. Among 2 million or so clones, around 96% were seen once, and the ten largest hold about 1.1%. The data originate from a study of shared clonotypes between healthy human individuals. The study, taken as a whole, reports: Richness estimates generally favored naive over memory subsets. Only blood was sampled, and tissue TCR repertoires likely differ from blood ones.

This sequence was found in a young man in good health. V is TRBV27 and J is TRBJ2-1; maybe TRBD1 (6 bases). The sequenced sample was naive CD8+ T cells sorted from blood. CDR3 residues: CASSPISTQGTSYNEQFF. CDR3 DNA sequence: TGTGCCAGCAGTCCAATCAGCACACAGGGTACCTCCTACAATGAGCAGTTCTTC.